This TCR beta chain was identified in a study of response to subunit inactivated influenza vaccine. Study-level findings and limits: It was suggested by the authors that few new T cells are recruited by each seasonal influenza vaccination.

The CDR3 contains 20 residues. V lost 5 bases and J lost 0, with 26 bases in between. CDR1 and CDR2 from the germline V gene are MRHNA and SNTAGT. This clonotype occurred many times. Its antigen is as yet unknown. TCRdb passed the RT-PCR reads through MiXCR, listing each CDR3 protein once. The data show fewer than 200,000 distinct CDR3 sequences, about a tenth seen once. Sequencing was performed on non-naive T cells sorted from PBMCs, taken on the day of vaccination. The gene calls are TRBV6-4 and TRBJ2-1, with D perhaps given as TRBD1 or TRBD2 (6 bases each). This TCR was sampled from a middle-aged man who received an inactivated influenza vaccine. CDR3 in DNA: TGTGCCAGCAGTACCGTTGGTAGGAGGGGGGCCCTGAGCTCCTACAATGAGCAGTTCTTC. Protein sequence: CASSTVGRRGALSSYNEQFF.